Below are 31 T cell receptor beta chains sequenced from a single sample in a study of blood T cell repertoires in COVID-19. Repertoires were generated with immunoSEQ multiplex PCR, while TCRdb's copy carries only in-frame clones and drops some. This sample has under 100,000 clones, with 89% found just once. The material sequenced was peripheral blood. Receptor source: a woman between 65 and 79 years old with acute or convalescent COVID-19.

The rearrangement joins TRBV3-1 (or the pseudogene TRBV3-2) to TRBJ1-6, with a possible D match to TRBD1 (6 bases). V dropped 6 bases and J dropped 5 bases, with 14 bases sitting between them. CDR3 size: 15 residues. From germline, CDR1 is LGHDT and CDR2 YNNKEL (reference sequence). CDR3 residues: CASRLWTADNSPLHF. The CDR3 DNA reads TGTGCCAGCAGACTATGGACAGCCGATAATTCACCCCTCCACTTT.

V usage is TRBV19 and J usage is TRBJ1-5, with 12 bases aligning to TRBD1. Germline V gene sequence: CDR1 LNHDA, CDR2 SQIVND (reference sequence). Germline trimming cut 5 bases from V and 7 bases from J; bases unmatched to any gene: 6. There are 15 residues in the CDR3. The CDR3 DNA sequence: TGTGCCAGTAGTTGGGGGACAGGGGGCGACCAGCCCCAGCATTTT. Translation gives CASSWGTGGDQPQHF. The variable domain in full, with the rest retrieved from reference TRBV19 and TRBJ1-5, is DGGITQSPKYLFRKEGQNVTLSCEQNLNHDAMYWYRQDPGQGLRLIYYSQIVNDFQKGDIAEGYSVSREKKESFPLTVTSAQKNPTAFYLCASSWGTGGDQPQHFGDGTRLSIL.

This chain links TRBV20-1 with TRBJ1-5; TRBD1 might be the D (5 bases). This CDR3 has 15 residues. V was clipped by 3 bases and J by 3 bases, with 15 bases between them. Germline assignment: CDR1 DFQATT and CDR2 SNEGSKA (reference sequence). The CDR3 spells CSASQGLGDNQPQHF. The DNA for the CDR3 is TGCAGTGCTAGTCAGGGACTAGGGGACAATCAGCCCCAGCATTTT.

A few counts support this clone. J is TRBJ1-6 and V is TRBV27, with TRBD1 matching 9 bases. The trim removed 8 bases at V and 7 bases at J, leaving 9 bases unmatched. The germline V gene encodes CDR1 MNHEY and CDR2 SMNVEV (reference sequence). CDR3 length: 15 residues. Here the CDR3 reads CASGAGTGYNSPLHF. CDR3 DNA sequence: TGTGCCAGCGGAGCCGGGACAGGGTACAATTCACCCCTCCACTTT.

The rearrangement links TRBV5-1 to TRBJ2-7; no clear D. CDR3 length equals 14 residues. CDR1 SGHRS and CDR2 YFSETQ come from the germline V gene. Trimming removed 0 bases at V and 2 bases at J, with 9 bases between. The CDR3 DNA reads TGCGCCAGCAGCTTGGTTCGCGAACCCTACGAGCAGTACTTC. Its translation is CASSLVREPYEQYF.

The chain couples TRBV5-4 to TRBJ1-2; 12 bases are a match to TRBD1. V lost 4 bases and J lost 0; bases outside the gene matches: 10. The CDR3 sequence is 18 residues long. Germline loops: CDR1 SGHNT, CDR2 YYREEE (reference sequence). The chain's CDR3 is CASSPTGTGGASNYGYTF. CDR3 nucleotide sequence: TGTGCCAGCAGCCCAACCGGGACAGGGGGCGCGTCTAACTATGGCTACACCTTC.

In its sample, this clone was seen a few times. Germline and junction disagree at one end, which may indicate a read error. The CDR3 region has the DNA TGTGCCAGCAGCGGCGAACTAGCGGGAGGGCCGCTCTTC. It is translated as CASSGELAGGPLF. The V call is TRBV7-2, the J call TRBJ2-1; 13 positions agree with TRBD2. The germline gives CDR1 SGHTA, CDR2 FQGNSA. The CDR3 is 13 amino acids. Variable domain in full (rest from reference TRBV7-2 and TRBJ2-1): GAGVSQSPSNKVTEKGKDVELRCDPISGHTALYWYRQSLGQGLEFLIYFQGNSAPDKSGLPSDRFSAERTGGSVSTLTIQRTQQEDSAVYLCASSGELAGGPLFGPGTRLTVL.

The CDR3 DNA reads TGTGCCAGCAGCCCCCACGCTACAGGGGCCCATCAGCCCCAGCATTTT. This encodes CASSPHATGAHQPQHF. The chain couples TRBV5-5 to TRBJ1-5, with TRBD1 matching 7 bases. The CDR3 length is 16 residues. Germline CDR1 and CDR2: SGHKS and YYEKEE (reference sequence). Trimming removed 4 bases from V and 5 bases from J; junction bases left unmatched: 12.

J is TRBJ2-1 and V is TRBV5-5; a weak D match, TRBD2 (5 bases). The CDR3 is 14 residues long. Germline CDR1 and CDR2: SGHKS and YYEKEE (reference sequence). Trimming took 1 base from V and 7 from J, leaving 12 bases between them. Here the CDR3 DNA reads TGTGCCAGCAGCTTGTTCGGGGTTCAAAATGAGCAGTTCTTC. Residues: CASSLFGVQNEQFF.

This chain joins TRBV11-2 and TRBJ1-2, with D hard to call. Between the trimmed V and J ends, which lost 4 bases and 1 base, there was a span of 7 bases. This CDR3 region has 13 residues. Per the germline V gene, CDR1 is SGHAT and CDR2 is FQNNGV. CDR3 DNA: TGTGCCAGCAGCTCGGGTTATAACTATGGCTACACCTTC. It is translated as CASSSGYNYGYTF.

The CDR3 nucleotides read TGTGCCAGCAGCTTGGGGCGAGAGACCCAGTACTTC. It specifies CASSLGRETQYF. The chain combines TRBV11-2 with TRBJ2-5; D possibly corresponds to TRBD1 (5 bases). Trimming took 3 bases from V and 4 from J, leaving 6 bases between them. Germline values: CDR1 SGHAT, CDR2 FQNNGV. CDR3 length equals 12 residues.

This chain uses TRBV5-6 with TRBJ1-6; the D is unclear. The V gene's germline CDR1 is SGHDT and CDR2 YYEEEE. V was shortened by 1 base and J by 7 bases, with 12 bases between the two germline ends. The CDR3 totals 15 residues. In nucleotides, the CDR3 is TGTGCCAGCAGCTTGTTTGCCGGGATCAATTCACCCCTCCACTTT. It translates to CASSLFAGINSPLHF.

The chain employs TRBV18 and TRBJ2-3; no clear D gene. CDR1 is KGHSH and CDR2 is LQKENI in the germline V gene. The V end lost 6 bases, the J end lost 4 bases, and 8 bases lay between the germline ends. CDR3 length: 12 amino acids. The CDR3 region has the DNA TGTGCCAGCTCTCCAGGCCCAGATACGCAGTATTTT. Its translation: CASSPGPDTQYF.

This chain joins TRBV28 and TRBJ1-2; 12 nucleotides line up with TRBD1. The CDR3 is 18 residues long. Germline CDR1 is MDHEN and CDR2 is SYDVKM. The trim removed 3 bases at V and 6 bases at J, leaving 14 bases unmatched. CDR3: CASSLAGYLGQGAHGYTF. The CDR3 DNA is TGTGCCAGCAGTTTGGCCGGATACTTGGGACAGGGGGCACATGGCTACACCTTC.

The chain links TRBV28 to TRBJ2-5; possible D gene TRBD1, 6 bases. The CDR3 spans 15 residues. Looked up from germline, CDR1 is MDHEN and CDR2 is SYDVKM. Trimming took off 4 bases at V and 0 bases at J, with 12 bases between the two ends. The chain's CDR3 is CASSSKQGYQETQYF. The CDR3, as DNA: TGTGCCAGCAGTTCCAAACAGGGATACCAAGAGACCCAGTACTTC.

The genes are TRBV20-1 and TRBJ2-1; 12 nucleotides match TRBD2. CDR3 length equals 14 residues. J gave up 7 bases and V 3 bases, and 4 bases lay outside the gene matches. The germline gives CDR1 DFQATT, CDR2 SNEGSKA (reference sequence). The CDR3 spells CSASTSGRLNEQFF. The CDR3 region has the DNA TGCAGTGCTAGTACTAGCGGGAGGTTAAATGAGCAGTTCTTC.

V usage is TRBV29-1 and J usage is TRBJ2-7; 12 bases map to TRBD2. The CDR3 is 16 amino acids. With 5 bases clipped from V and 0 bases from J, the junction kept 8 bases outside the gene matches. CDR1 SQVTM and CDR2 ANQGSEA come from the germline V gene. The CDR3 is CSVFGLAGKSSYEQYF. The CDR3 region has the DNA TGCAGCGTTTTTGGACTAGCGGGGAAGAGCTCCTACGAGCAGTACTTC.

The rearrangement uses TRBV15 and TRBJ1-5, with no clear D. The CDR3 runs 15 residues. V lost 5 bases, J lost 3 bases, and 14 bases lay in between. Germline V gene data show CDR1 as LNHNV and CDR2 as YYDKDF (reference sequence). The CDR3 region is CATSSDPQNNQPQHF. In nucleotides, the CDR3 is TGTGCCACCAGCTCCGACCCACAGAACAATCAGCCCCAGCATTTT.

In its sample, this clone was seen a few times. V gene TRBV27 combines with J gene TRBJ1-5; D is uncertain. With 0 bases removed from V and 7 bases from J, the gap between germline ends came to 10 bases. The CDR3 sequence is 14 residues long. CDR1 is MNHEY, CDR2 SMNVEV, per germline (reference sequence). The CDR3 region has the DNA TGTGCCAGCAGTTTATCGGCGGGGATCCAGCCCCAGCATTTT. Residues: CASSLSAGIQPQHF.

This clone has just a few counts. V gene TRBV28 combines with J gene TRBJ1-6, with D unresolved. This CDR3 has 14 amino acids. Germline-derived CDR1 and CDR2 are MDHEN and SYDVKM. V was clipped by 6 bases and J by 8 bases, with 14 bases between them. CDR3 sequence: CASSRGPRDSPLHF. CDR3 sequence (DNA): TGTGCCAGCAGCCGAGGCCCACGGGATTCACCCCTCCACTTT.

The chain joins TRBV11-2 to TRBJ1-1, with D hard to call. CDR1 is SGHAT, CDR2 FQNNGV, per germline. The CDR3 consists of 16 residues. Trimming pared 4 bases from V and 3 bases from J, leaving 18 bases between. The CDR3 DNA is TGTGCCAGCAGCTCTGTCAGGCAAAGGAGGGACACTGAAGCTTTCTTT. It is translated as CASSSVRQRRDTEAFF.

This chain links TRBV13 with TRBJ1-5; possibly TRBD1 for D (6 bases). CDR1 PRHDT and CDR2 FYEKMQ come from the germline V gene (reference sequence). V lost 0 bases and J 0 bases, leaving 6 bases between the germline ends. The CDR3 sequence is 15 residues long. The CDR3 reads CASSLGRGSNQPQHF. The CDR3 DNA reads as TGTGCCAGCAGCTTAGGCAGGGGTAGCAATCAGCCCCAGCATTTT. Together with reference TRBV13 and TRBJ1-5, the CDR3 gives the full variable domain: AAGVIQSPRHLIKEKRETATLKCYPIPRHDTVYWYQQGPGQDPQFLISFYEKMQSDKGSIPDRFSAQQFSDYHSELNMSSLELGDSALYFCASSLGRGSNQPQHFGDGTRLSIL.

The chain uses TRBV7-9 and TRBJ1-6, with 7 bases lining up with TRBD1. V dropped 2 bases and J dropped 10; count of bases not matched to a gene: 14. This CDR3 is built from 17 residues. Germline V lookup: CDR1 SEHNR, CDR2 FQNEAQ (reference sequence). The CDR3 nucleotides read TGTGCCAGCAGCTTATCCACCGGGACAGCGGTAGGGTCACCCCTCCACTTT. Protein: CASSLSTGTAVGSPLHF. The entire variable domain, with the rest obtained from reference TRBV7-9 and TRBJ1-6, is as follows: DTGVSQNPRHKITKRGQNVTFRCDPISEHNRLYWYRQTLGQGPEFLTYFQNEAQLEKSRLLSDRFSAERPKGSFSTLEIQRTEQGDSAMYLCASSLSTGTAVGSPLHFGNGTRLTVT.

This clone has just a few counts. V and J are TRBV28 and TRBJ1-3; D is uncertain. Trimming pared 6 bases from V and 4 bases from J, leaving 13 bases between. This CDR3 has 14 residues. The germline CDR1 and CDR2 sequences are MDHEN and SYDVKM. Here the CDR3 reads CASSVEGSGNTIYF. In DNA, the CDR3 is TGTGCCAGCAGCGTCGAAGGGAGCGGAAACACCATATATTTT.

The CDR3 region has the DNA TGTGCCAGCTCAAGTCGGGTGAACACTGAAGCTTTCTTT. Translated, it gives CASSSRVNTEAFF. The chain combines TRBV18 with TRBJ1-1; D unresolved. Germline V lookup: CDR1 KGHSH, CDR2 LQKENI. Trimming removed 5 bases from V and 0 bases from J, with 7 bases in between. The CDR3 is made up of 13 amino acids.

This chain links TRBV6-1 with TRBJ1-5; D unclear. CDR3 size: 14 residues. The germline V gene encodes CDR1 MNHNS and CDR2 SASEGT. Trimming pared 2 bases from V and 0 bases from J, leaving 5 bases between. The CDR3 loop reads CASSEQASNQPQHF. The DNA of the CDR3 is TGTGCCAGCAGTGAACAGGCTAGCAATCAGCCCCAGCATTTT.

The chain has TRBV10-1 and TRBJ1-1; possibly TRBD1 for D (6 bases). V was shortened by 5 bases and J by 6 bases, with 19 bases between the two germline ends. CDR1 is WNHNN and CDR2 is SYGVQD in the germline V gene (reference sequence). The CDR3 runs to 15 residues. CDR3: CASSLDPTGRSEAFF. The DNA of the CDR3 is TGCGCCAGCAGTCTAGATCCGACAGGAAGATCTGAAGCTTTCTTT.

V and J are TRBV24-1 and TRBJ1-5; weak D call: TRBD1 (5 bases). The V gene lost 9 bases and the J gene lost 1 base, with 12 bases spanning the gap. Per germline, CDR1 KGHDR and CDR2 SFDVKD. The CDR3 extends over 14 amino acids. Written as DNA, the CDR3 is TGTGCCACCCCTGGGGGGGGGAGCAATCAGCCCCAGCATTTT. It specifies CATPGGGSNQPQHF.

The V call is TRBV24-1, the J call TRBJ2-1, with 8 bases lining up with TRBD1. V gave up 4 bases and J gave up 6 bases; unmatched junction bases: 7. This CDR3 contains 15 residues. In germline, CDR1 is KGHDR, CDR2 SFDVKD. The CDR3 DNA sequence: TGTGCCACCAGTGACTCCGGACAGGGCAGCAATGAGCAGTTCTTC. Translated, it gives CATSDSGQGSNEQFF.

V gene TRBV30 combines with J gene TRBJ2-3; no clear D. CDR1 GTSNPN and CDR2 SVGIG come from the germline V gene (reference sequence). Trimming removed 2 bases from V and 2 bases from J, with 5 bases in between. The CDR3 has 12 residues. CDR3 amino acids: CAWSPYTDTQYF. For the CDR3, the DNA is TGTGCCTGGAGTCCTTACACAGATACGCAGTATTTT. Full variable domain (rest looked up from reference TRBV30 and TRBJ2-3): SQTIHQWPATLVQPVGSPLSLECTVEGTSNPNLYWYRQAAGRGLQLLFYSVGIGQISSEVPQNLSASRPQDRQFILSSKKLLLSDSGFYLCAWSPYTDTQYFGPGTRLTVL.

The V gene is TRBV6-5, the J gene TRBJ1-5; a weak D match, TRBD1 (6 bases). This CDR3 spans 14 amino acids. Trimming stripped 8 bases from V and 6 bases from J, with 17 bases between. Germline values: CDR1 MNHEY, CDR2 SVGAGI. CDR3 nucleotides: TGTGCCAGCTCAGGTGGGGGGGCCGTTCAGCCCCAGCATTTT. Its protein is CASSGGGAVQPQHF.